This TCR beta chain was sequenced during a study of cytomegalovirus exposure and HLA in healthy donors (dated by TCRdb to 2016 to 2017). In the study overall: The 650 to 750 repertoires of the first cohort and the 95 to 150 validation repertoires were produced on the same platform, according to a later analysis. A separate validation cohort of approximately 130 different subjects was used in addition to the approximately 610-subject first cohort. The study combined high-throughput TCR immunosequencing, statistical association of individual TCRs with disease status, and machine learning to predict cytomegalovirus infection status. The study was designed to test whether signatures of past pathogen exposure could be identified by cataloging public T cell receptors. Summary of the overall study and its limitations: In vitro tests confirmed that a few of the cytomegalovirus-associated TCR beta chains recognize cytomegalovirus antigens. A total of 164 TCR beta chains were listed by the study as associated with cytomegalovirus. A later analysis lacked HLA typing for the validation cohort, so it scored co-occurrence in that cohort across all 110 or so repertoires. While some public TCRs were present in many individuals, most TCR sequences turned up only very rarely across donors. The authors suggested that the approach could potentially be extended to other disease states and immunological phenotypes. Subsequent analysis determined that TCRs grouped into clusters in the first cohort also showed a tendency toward co-occurrence across the roughly 120 validation repertoires, and approximately 93% of cluster scores exceeded 0. The classifier was reported to diagnose cytomegalovirus status with high specificity and sensitivity in both the original and validation cohorts.

Donors formed part of the validation cohort, which comprised over a hundred subjects and was distinct from the first cohort of under 850 subjects. Turning to this clone: Its recognized antigen is unknown. Per-base quality was not reported, and no clone a single base away is much larger than it.

Deletion took 4 bases off V and 1 base off J, with a span of 11 bases between the germline ends. CDR1 is given as SGHRS and CDR2 as YFSETQ, both from the germline V gene. The CDR3 goes from the cysteine to the phenylalanine over 14 residues. The kept DNA is CDR3 alone, 42 bases in frame from the first base. The library relied on the immunoSEQ multiplex PCR assay. Concerning the study's data processing: A statistical classification framework was built for diagnosing cytomegalovirus status from the catalog of TCR beta chain sequences. The clones in this table, taken by TCRdb from immuneACCESS, are in-frame only. Not every clone is retained; where verified, under half of the shortfall comes from an unresolved V gene, and the cause of the rest is unknown. V and J calls and clone size are copied from that table; D and trimming were computed from the DNA. This sample comprises some 330,000 clones, about nine tenths of them detected only once. Together, the top ten hold roughly 0.8% of the sample.

Sequenced input: PBMCs. Rearrangement joined TRBV5-1 to TRBJ1-1; a tentative D call is TRBD1 (6 bases match). This clonotype was sampled from a woman between 18 and 30 years old in good health and CMV-seronegative. The nucleotide sequence is given as TGCGCCAGCAGCCCGGACAGACCGAACACTGAAGCTTTCTTT. This encodes CASSPDRPNTEAFF.